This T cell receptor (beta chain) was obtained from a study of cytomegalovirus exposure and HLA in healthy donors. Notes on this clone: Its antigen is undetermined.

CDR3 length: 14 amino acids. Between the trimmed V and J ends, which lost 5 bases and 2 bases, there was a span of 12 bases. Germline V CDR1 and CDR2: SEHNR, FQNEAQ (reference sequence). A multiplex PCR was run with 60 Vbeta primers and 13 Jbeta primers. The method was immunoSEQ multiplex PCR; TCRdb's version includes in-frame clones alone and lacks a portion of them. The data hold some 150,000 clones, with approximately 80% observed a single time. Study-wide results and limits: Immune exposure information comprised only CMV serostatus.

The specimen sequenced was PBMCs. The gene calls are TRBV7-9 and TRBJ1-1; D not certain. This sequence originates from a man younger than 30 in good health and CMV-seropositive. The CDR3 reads CASSALPENTEAFF. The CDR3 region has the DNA TGTGCCAGCAGCGCATTGCCAGAAAACACTGAAGCTTTCTTT.